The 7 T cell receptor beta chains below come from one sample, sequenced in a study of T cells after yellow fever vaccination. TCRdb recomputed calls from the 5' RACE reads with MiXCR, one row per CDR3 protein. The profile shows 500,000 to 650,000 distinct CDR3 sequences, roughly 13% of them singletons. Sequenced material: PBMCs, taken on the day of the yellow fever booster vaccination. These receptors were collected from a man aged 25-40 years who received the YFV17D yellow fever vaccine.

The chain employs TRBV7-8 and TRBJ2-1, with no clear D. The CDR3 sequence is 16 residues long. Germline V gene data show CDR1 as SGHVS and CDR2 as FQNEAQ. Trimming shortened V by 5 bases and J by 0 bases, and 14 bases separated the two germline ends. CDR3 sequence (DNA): TGTGCCAGCAGCCCCGGCCTTGCAAGCTCCTACAATGAGCAGTTCTTC. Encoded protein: CASSPGLASSYNEQFF.

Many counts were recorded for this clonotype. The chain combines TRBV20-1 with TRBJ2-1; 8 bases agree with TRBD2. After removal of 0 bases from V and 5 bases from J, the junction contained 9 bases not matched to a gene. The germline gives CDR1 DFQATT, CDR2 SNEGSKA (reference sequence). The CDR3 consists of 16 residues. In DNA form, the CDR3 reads TGCAGTGCTAGAGACCCAAGCGGGAGTGCCCACAATGAGCAGTTCTTC. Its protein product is CSARDPSGSAHNEQFF.

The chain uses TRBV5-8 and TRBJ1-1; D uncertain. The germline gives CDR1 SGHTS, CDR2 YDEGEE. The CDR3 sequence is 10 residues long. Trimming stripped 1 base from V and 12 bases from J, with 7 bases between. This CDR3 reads CASSLRSTFF. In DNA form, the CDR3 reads TGTGCCAGCAGCTTGAGGTCAACTTTCTTT. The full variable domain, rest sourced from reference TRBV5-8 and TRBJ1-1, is EAGVTQSPTHLIKTRGQQATLRCSPISGHTSVYWYQQALGLGLQFLLWYDEGEERNRGNFPPRFSGRQFPNYSSELNVNALELEDSALYLCASSLRSTFFGQGTRLTVV.

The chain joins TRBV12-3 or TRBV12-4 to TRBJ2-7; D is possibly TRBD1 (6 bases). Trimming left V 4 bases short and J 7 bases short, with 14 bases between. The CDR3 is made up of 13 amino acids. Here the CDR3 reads CASSSPGQREQYF. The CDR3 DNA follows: TGTGCCAGCAGTTCACCGGGACAACGGGAGCAGTACTTC.

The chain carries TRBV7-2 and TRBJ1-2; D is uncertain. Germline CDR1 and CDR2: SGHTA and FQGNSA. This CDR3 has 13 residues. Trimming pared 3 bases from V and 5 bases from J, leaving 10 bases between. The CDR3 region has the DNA TGTGCCAGCAGCTTTTTAGGGTTTTATGGCTACACCTTC. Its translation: CASSFLGFYGYTF.

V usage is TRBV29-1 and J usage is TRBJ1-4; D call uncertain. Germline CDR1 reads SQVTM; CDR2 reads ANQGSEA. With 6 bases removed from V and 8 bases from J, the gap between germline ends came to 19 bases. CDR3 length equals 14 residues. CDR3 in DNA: TGCAGCGTAAACGACCACAACTTCGGGGAAAAACTGTTTTTT. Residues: CSVNDHNFGEKLFF.

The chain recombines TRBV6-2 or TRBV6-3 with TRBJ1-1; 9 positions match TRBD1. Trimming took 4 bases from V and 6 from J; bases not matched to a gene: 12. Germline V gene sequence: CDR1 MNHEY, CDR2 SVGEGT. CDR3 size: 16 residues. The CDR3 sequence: CASSLSQQGAFAEAFF. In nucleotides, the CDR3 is TGTGCCAGCAGTTTATCACAACAGGGGGCGTTTGCTGAAGCTTTCTTT.